The 8 T cell receptor beta chains reported below all come from one sample, sequenced in a study of PD-L1 blockade in urothelial cancer. Sequenced by immunoSEQ multiplex PCR; TCRdb stores in-frame clones only, minus some. The data hold about 50,000 clones, with around 77% observed a single time. The source was PBMCs, collected around atezolizumab (anti-PD-L1) treatment. Receptor source: a man in his sixties or seventies with urothelial cancer.

This clone has more than one count but fewer than ten. This chain connects TRBV4-3 to TRBJ2-5; D remains ambiguous. V was cut by 0 bases and J by 2 bases, with 10 bases left in between. Per germline, CDR1 LGHNA and CDR2 YSLEER. The length of the CDR3 is 15 residues. The CDR3 is CASSQDRLTQETQYF. The CDR3, as DNA: TGCGCCAGCAGCCAAGATAGACTTACACAAGAGACCCAGTACTTC.

The J gene is TRBJ2-4, the V gene TRBV13; 16 bases line up with TRBD2. Losses at the gene ends were 5 bases for V and 7 bases for J; bases not matched to a gene: 8. Germline V CDR1 and CDR2: PRHDT, FYEKMQ (reference sequence). This CDR3 is 17 amino acids long. CDR3 bases: TGTGCCAGCAGCGCAGGGACTAGCGGGAGGGCCGGGAACATTCAGTACTTC. Translation gives CASSAGTSGRAGNIQYF.

V and J are TRBV5-1 and TRBJ2-1, with 12 bases fitting TRBD2. V lost 4 bases to trimming and J lost 7 bases; unmatched junction nucleotides: 6. The CDR3 is 15 amino acids. Germline V gives CDR1 SGHRS, CDR2 YFSETQ. In DNA, the CDR3 is TGCGCCAGCAGCAAACTAGCGGGAGGCGGTAATGAGCAGTTCTTC. Amino acids: CASSKLAGGGNEQFF.

This clone was detected only once. The chain has TRBV19 and TRBJ2-5, with 7 bases identical to TRBD2. Germline trimming cut 3 bases from V and 5 bases from J; bases unmatched to any gene: 9. Germline lookup yields CDR1 LNHDA and CDR2 SQIVND (reference sequence). The CDR3 totals 15 residues. The CDR3 nucleotides read TGTGCCAGTAGTATGGGGGGGTCGTCTGGGGAGACCCAGTACTTC. It is translated as CASSMGGSSGETQYF. The full variable domain, in which reference TRBV19 and TRBJ2-5 provide the parts outside the CDR3, is DGGITQSPKYLFRKEGQNVTLSCEQNLNHDAMYWYRQDPGQGLRLIYYSQIVNDFQKGDIAEGYSVSREKKESFPLTVTSAQKNPTAFYLCASSMGGSSGETQYFGPGTRLLVL.

This chain joins TRBV7-8 and TRBJ2-7; 11 bases fit TRBD2. The CDR3 sequence is 17 residues long. CDR1 is SGHVS, CDR2 FQNEAQ, per germline. The J segment lost 0 bases and the V segment lost 1 base, leaving 5 bases of the junction unmatched. CDR3 nucleotides: TGTGCCAGCAGCTTAGTAGGACTAGCGGGTGTCTCCTACGAGCAGTACTTC. It specifies CASSLVGLAGVSYEQYF.

The rearrangement uses TRBV18 and TRBJ1-5, with 8 bases matching TRBD1. The CDR3 runs 16 residues. Per the germline V gene, CDR1 is KGHSH and CDR2 is LQKENI. V shed 3 bases and J 2 bases; nucleotides not matched to a gene: 6. The CDR3 reads CASSPFSTGGNQPQHF. The CDR3 DNA reads as TGTGCCAGCTCACCGTTTTCGACAGGGGGCAATCAGCCCCAGCATTTT.

The genes are TRBV29-1 and TRBJ2-7, with 7 bases fitting TRBD1. V shed 4 bases, J shed 6 bases, and the junction held 6 bases outside the gene matches. CDR1 is SQVTM, CDR2 ANQGSEA, per germline. The CDR3 is 12 residues long. DNA of the CDR3: TGCAGCGTTGGAAAGGGGGCGGCCGAGCAGTACTTC. It translates to CSVGKGAAEQYF.

This chain joins TRBV27 and TRBJ1-1; D may be TRBD1 (5 bases). The V end was cut by 7 bases, the J end by 2 bases, with 14 bases between. Germline CDR1 and CDR2: MNHEY and SMNVEV (reference sequence). This CDR3 has 14 amino acids. Here the CDR3 reads CASIPGGSNTEAFF. In nucleotides, the CDR3 is TGTGCCAGCATCCCCGGGGGGAGCAACACTGAAGCTTTCTTT.